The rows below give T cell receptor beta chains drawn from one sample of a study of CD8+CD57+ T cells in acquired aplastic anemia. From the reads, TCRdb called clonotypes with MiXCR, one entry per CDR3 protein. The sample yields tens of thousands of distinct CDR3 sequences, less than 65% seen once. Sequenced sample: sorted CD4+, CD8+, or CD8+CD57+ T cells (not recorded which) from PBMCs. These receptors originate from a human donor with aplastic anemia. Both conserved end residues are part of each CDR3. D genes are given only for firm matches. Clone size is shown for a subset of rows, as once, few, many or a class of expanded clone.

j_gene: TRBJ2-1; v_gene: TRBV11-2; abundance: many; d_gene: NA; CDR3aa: CASSLFSGHGAYNEQFF; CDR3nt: TGTGCCAGCAGCTTATTCTCTGGTCATGGGGCATACAATGAGCAGTTCTTC
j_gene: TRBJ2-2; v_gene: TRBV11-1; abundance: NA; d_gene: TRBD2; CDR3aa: CASSLPLAGSNTGELFF; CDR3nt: TGTGCCAGCAGCTTACCGTTAGCGGGATCGAACACCGGGGAGCTGTTTTTT
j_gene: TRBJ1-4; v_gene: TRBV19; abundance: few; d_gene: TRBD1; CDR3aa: CASSVTGGGIEKLFF; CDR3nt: TGTGCCAGTAGTGTGACAGGGGGCGGTATTGAAAAACTGTTTTTT
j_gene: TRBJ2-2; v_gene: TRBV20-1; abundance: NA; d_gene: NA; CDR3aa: CSALTGRVTGELFF; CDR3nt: TGCAGTGCCCTGACAGGGAGGGTCACCGGGGAGCTGTTTTTT
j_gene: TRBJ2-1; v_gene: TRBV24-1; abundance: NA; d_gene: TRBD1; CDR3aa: CATSRGLGEQFF; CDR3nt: TGTGCCACCAGCAGGGGGCTAGGGGAGCAGTTCTTC
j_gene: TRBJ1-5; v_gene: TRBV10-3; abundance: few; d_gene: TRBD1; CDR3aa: CAILDRWSNQPQHF; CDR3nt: TGTGCCATCCTGGACAGGTGGAGCAATCAGCCCCAGCATTTT
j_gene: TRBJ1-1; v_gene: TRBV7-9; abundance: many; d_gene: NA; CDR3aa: CASSHLTGSATEAFF; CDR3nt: TGTGCTAGCAGCCACCTCACAGGGTCAGCCACTGAAGCTTTCTTT
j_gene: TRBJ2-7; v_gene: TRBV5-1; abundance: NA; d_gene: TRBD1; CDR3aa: CAGSLDRDNEQYF; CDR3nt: TGCGCCGGCAGCTTGGACAGGGACAACGAGCAGTACTTC
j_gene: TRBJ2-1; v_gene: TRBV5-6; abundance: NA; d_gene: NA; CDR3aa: CASSLARDRNNEQFF; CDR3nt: TGTGCCAGCAGCTTGGCCAGGGATCGGAACAATGAGCAGTTCTTC
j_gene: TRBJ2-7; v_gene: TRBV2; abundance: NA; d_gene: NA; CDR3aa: CASSDWSGTYEQYF; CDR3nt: TGTGCCAGCAGTGACTGGTCTGGAACCTACGAGCAGTACTTC
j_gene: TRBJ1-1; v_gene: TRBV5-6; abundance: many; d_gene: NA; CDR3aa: CASSFVGQSGTEAFF; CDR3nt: TGTGCCAGCAGCTTCGTCGGACAGTCGGGCACTGAAGCTTTCTTT
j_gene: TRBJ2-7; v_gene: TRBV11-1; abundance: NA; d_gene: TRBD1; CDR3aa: CASRSVKGTGESYEQYF; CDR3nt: TGTGCCAGCAGATCGGTTAAAGGGACAGGAGAATCCTACGAGCAGTACTTC
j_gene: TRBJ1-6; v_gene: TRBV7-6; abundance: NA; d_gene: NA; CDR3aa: CASSFRDSPLHF; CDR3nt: TGTGCCAGCAGCTTCAGGGACTCACCCCTCCACTTT
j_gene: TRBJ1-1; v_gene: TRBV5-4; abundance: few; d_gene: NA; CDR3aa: CASSSWGAPEAFF; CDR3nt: TGTGCCAGCAGCTCATGGGGGGCCCCTGAAGCTTTCTTT
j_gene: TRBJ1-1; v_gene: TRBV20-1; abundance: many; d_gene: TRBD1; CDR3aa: CSADRAAIEAFF; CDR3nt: TGCAGTGCTGACAGGGCAGCAATTGAAGCTTTCTTT
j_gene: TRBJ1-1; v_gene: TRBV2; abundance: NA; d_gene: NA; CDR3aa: CASRLVMNTEAFF; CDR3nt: TGTGCCAGCAGGTTAGTTATGAACACTGAAGCTTTTTTT
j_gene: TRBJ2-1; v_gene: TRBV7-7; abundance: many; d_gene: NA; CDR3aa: CASSSKPSGAPQFF; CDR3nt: TGTGCCAGCAGCTCAAAACCTTCAGGGGCCCCCCAGTTCTTC
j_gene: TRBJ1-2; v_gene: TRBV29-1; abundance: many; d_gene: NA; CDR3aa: CSVEDPGPVWSYTF; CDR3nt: TGCAGCGTTGAAGATCCAGGCCCCGTGTGGAGCTACACCTTC
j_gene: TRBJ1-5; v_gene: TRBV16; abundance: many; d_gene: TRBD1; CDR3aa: CASSRGQPDQPQHF; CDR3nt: TGTGCCAGCAGCCGGGGACAGCCCGATCAGCCCCAGCATTTT
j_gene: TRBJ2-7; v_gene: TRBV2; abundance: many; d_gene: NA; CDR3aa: CASLGAPEYEQYF; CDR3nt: TGTGCCAGCCTAGGGGCCCCAGAGTACGAGCAGTACTTC
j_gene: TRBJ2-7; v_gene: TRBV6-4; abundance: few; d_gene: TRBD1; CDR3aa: CASSDEADRALPYEQYF; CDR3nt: TGTGCCAGCAGTGACGAGGCGGACAGGGCCCTTCCCTACGAGCAGTACTTC
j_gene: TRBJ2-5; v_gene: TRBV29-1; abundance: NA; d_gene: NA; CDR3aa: CSVTTEKTQYF; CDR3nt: TGCAGCGTGACGACAGAAAAGACCCAGTACTTC
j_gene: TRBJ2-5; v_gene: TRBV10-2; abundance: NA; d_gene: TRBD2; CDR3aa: CASRGGLVKETQYF; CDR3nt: TGCGCCAGCAGAGGGGGACTAGTAAAAGAGACCCAGTACTTC
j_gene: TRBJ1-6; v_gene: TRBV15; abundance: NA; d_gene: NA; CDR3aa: CATSRDSPGSLNSPLHF; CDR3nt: TGTGCCACCAGCAGAGATAGCCCAGGGAGTCTCAATTCACCCCTCCACTTT
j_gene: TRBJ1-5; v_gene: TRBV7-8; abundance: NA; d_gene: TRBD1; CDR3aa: CASSPPGTGNQPQHF; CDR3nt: TGTGCCAGCAGCCCTCCCGGGACAGGGAATCAGCCCCAGCATTTT
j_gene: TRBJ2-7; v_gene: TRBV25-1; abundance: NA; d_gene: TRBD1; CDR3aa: CASSGLGTGNYEQYF; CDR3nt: TGTGCCAGCAGTGGGTTAGGGACAGGGAACTACGAGCAGTACTTC
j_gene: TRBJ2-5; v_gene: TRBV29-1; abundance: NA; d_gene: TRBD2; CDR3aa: CSRVAGETQYF; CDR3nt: TGCAGCAGAGTAGCGGGAGAGACCCAGTACTTC
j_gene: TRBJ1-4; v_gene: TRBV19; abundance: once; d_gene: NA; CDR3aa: CASRFSEKLFF; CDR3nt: TGTGCCAGTAGATTCAGTGAAAAACTGTTTTTT
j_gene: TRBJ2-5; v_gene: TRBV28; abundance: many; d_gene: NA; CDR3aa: CASSPTQGLGETQYF; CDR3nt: TGTGCCAGCAGTCCCACACAGGGATTAGGAGAGACCCAGTACTTC
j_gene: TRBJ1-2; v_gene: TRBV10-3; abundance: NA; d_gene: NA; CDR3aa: CAISESDWGIWGYTF; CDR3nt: TGTGCCATCAGTGAGTCGGATTGGGGTATTTGGGGCTACACCTTC
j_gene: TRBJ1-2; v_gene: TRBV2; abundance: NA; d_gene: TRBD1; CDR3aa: CASSELQGDGYTF; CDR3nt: TGTGCCAGCAGTGAGTTGCAGGGGGACGGCTACACCTTC
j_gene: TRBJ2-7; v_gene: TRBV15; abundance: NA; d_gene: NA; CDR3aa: CATSSWQDEPLENKDTYEQYF; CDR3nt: TGTGCCACCAGCAGTTGGCAGGATGAACCACTTGAGAATAAGGATACCTACGAGCAGTACTTC
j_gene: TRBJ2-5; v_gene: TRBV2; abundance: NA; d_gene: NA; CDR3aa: CASYSRGQETQYF; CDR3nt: TGTGCCAGCTACTCACGCGGGCAAGAGACCCAGTACTTC
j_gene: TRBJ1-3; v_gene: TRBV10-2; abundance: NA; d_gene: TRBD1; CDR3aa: CASTWDSGNTIYF; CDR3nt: TGCGCCAGCACTTGGGACAGTGGAAACACCATATATTTT
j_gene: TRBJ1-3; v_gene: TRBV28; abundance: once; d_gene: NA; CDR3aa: CASSQTNSGNTIYF; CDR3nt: TGTGCCAGCAGTCAGACAAACTCTGGAAACACCATATATTTT
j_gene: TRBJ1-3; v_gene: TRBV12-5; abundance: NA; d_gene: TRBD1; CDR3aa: CASGFHRGYSGNTIYF; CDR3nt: TGTGCTAGTGGTTTCCACAGGGGGTACTCTGGAAACACCATATATTTT
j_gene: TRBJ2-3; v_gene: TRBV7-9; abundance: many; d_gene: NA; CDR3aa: CASSLGTDTQYF; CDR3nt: TGTGCCAGCAGCTTGGGCACAGATACGCAGTATTTT
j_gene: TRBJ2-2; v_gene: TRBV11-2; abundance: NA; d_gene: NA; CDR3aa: CANTGELFF; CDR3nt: TGTGCGAACACCGGGGAGCTGTTTTTT
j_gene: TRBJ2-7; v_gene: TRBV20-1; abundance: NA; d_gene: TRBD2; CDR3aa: CSASGLDAYEQYF; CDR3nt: TGCAGTGCCTCGGGACTAGACGCTTACGAGCAGTACTTC
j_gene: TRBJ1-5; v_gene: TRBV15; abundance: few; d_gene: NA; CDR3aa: CATRKGGNQPQHF; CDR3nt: TGTGCCACCAGGAAGGGTGGTAATCAGCCCCAGCATTTT
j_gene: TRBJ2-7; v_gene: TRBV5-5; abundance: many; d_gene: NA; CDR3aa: CASSLGDTPAYEQYF; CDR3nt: TGTGCCAGCAGCTTGGGGGACACTCCAGCCTACGAGCAGTACTTC
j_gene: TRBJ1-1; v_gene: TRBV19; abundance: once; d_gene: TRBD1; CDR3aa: CASSITGDTEAFF; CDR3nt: TGTGCCAGTAGTATAACAGGGGACACTGAAGCTTTCTTT
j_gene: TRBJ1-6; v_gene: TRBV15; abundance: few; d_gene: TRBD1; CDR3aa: CATSRHTTGINSPLHF; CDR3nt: TGTGCCACCAGCAGACATACGACAGGGATCAATTCACCCCTCCACTTT
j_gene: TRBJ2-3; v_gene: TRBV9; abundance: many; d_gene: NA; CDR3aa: CASSVDGISTDTQYF; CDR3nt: TGTGCCAGCAGCGTAGACGGTATTTCCACAGATACGCAGTATTTT
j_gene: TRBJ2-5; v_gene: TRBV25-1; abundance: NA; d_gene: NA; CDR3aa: CASSTLNRVQETQYF; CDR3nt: TGTGCCAGCAGCACCCTTAACAGGGTCCAAGAGACCCAGTACTTC
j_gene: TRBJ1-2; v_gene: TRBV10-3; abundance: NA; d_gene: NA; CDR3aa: CAISESLYYGYTF; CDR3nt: TGTGCCATCAGTGAGTCCCTATACTATGGCTACACCTTC
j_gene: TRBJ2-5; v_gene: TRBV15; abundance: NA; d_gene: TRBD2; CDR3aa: CATSRIAGGPGETQYF; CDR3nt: TGTGCCACCAGCAGAATAGCGGGGGGGCCGGGAGAGACCCAGTACTTC
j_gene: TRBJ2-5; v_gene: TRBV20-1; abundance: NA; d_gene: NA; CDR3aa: CAGVGGETQYF; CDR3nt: TGCGCCGGGGTAGGAGGAGAGACCCAGTACTTC
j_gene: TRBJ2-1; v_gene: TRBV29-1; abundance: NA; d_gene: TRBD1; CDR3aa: CSVVGTVGNEQFF; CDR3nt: TGCAGCGTTGTTGGGACAGTGGGGAATGAGCAGTTCTTC
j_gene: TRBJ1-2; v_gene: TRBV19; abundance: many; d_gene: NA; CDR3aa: CASSEYYGYTF; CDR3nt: TGTGCCAGTAGTGAGTACTATGGCTACACCTTC
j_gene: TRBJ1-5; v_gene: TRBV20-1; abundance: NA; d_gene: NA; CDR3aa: CSATTEPARHNQPQHF; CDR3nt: TGCAGTGCCACTACCGAACCGGCAAGACACAATCAGCCCCAGCATTTT
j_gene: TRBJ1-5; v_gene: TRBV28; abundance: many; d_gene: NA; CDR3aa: CASSPDTYNQPQHF; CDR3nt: TGTGCCAGCAGTCCGGACACGTACAATCAGCCCCAGCATTTT
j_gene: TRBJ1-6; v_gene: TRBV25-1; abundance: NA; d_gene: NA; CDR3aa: CASRRVVNSPLHF; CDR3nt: TGTGCCAGCCGCAGGGTAGTGAATTCACCCCTCCACTTT
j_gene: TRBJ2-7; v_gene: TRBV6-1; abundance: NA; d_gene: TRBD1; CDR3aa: CASSTPRDRDEQYF; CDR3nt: TGTGCCAGCAGTACCCCCCGGGACAGGGACGAGCAGTACTTC
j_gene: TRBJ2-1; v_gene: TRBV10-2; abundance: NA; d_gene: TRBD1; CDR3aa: CASKRDRGDHNEQLF; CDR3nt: TGCGCCAGCAAACGGGACAGGGGTGACCACAATGAGCAGCTCTTC
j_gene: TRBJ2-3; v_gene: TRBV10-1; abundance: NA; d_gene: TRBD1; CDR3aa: CASSRQGTDTQYF; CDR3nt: TGCGCCAGCTCCCGACAGGGTACAGATACGCAGTATTTT